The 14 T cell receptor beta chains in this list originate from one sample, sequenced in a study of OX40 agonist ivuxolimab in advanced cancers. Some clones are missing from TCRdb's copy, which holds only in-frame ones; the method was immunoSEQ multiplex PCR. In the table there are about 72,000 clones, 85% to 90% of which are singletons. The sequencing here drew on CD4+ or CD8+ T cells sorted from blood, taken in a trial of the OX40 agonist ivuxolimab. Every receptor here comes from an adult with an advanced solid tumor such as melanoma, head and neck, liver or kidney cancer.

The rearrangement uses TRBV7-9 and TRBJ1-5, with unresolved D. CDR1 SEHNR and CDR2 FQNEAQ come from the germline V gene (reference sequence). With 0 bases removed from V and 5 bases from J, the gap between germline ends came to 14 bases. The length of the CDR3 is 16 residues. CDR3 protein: CASSLATASGHQPQHF. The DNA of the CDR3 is TGTGCCAGCAGCTTAGCCACAGCATCAGGACATCAGCCCCAGCATTTT.

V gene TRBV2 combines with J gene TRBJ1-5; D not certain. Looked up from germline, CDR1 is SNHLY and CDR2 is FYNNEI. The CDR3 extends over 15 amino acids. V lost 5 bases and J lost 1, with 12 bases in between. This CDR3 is CASSLFSGSNQPQHF. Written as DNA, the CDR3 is TGTGCCAGCAGTCTCTTTTCTGGCAGCAATCAGCCCCAGCATTTT.

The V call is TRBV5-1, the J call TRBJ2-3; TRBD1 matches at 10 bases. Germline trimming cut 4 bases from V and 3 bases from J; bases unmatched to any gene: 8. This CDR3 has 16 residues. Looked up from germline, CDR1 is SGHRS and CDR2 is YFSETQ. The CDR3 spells CASSPNAGQGTDTQYF. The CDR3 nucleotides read TGCGCCAGCAGCCCAAACGCGGGACAGGGGACAGATACGCAGTATTTT.

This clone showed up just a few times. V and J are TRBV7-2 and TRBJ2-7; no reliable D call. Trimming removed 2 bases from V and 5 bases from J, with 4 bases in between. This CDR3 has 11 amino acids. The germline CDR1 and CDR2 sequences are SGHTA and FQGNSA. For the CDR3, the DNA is TGTGCCAGCAGCTTAATAGACGAGCAGTACTTC. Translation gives CASSLIDEQYF.

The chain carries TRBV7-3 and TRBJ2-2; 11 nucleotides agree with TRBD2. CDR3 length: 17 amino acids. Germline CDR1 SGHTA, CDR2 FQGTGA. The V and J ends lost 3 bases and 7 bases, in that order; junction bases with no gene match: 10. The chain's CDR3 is CASSFTGTSGLGGELFF. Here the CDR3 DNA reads TGTGCCAGCAGCTTTACCGGGACTAGCGGATTGGGCGGGGAGCTGTTTTTT.

The CDR3 nucleotides are TGTGCCAGCAGCCTACAGGGAACTAATGAAAAACTGTTTTTT. Its protein product is CASSLQGTNEKLFF. V usage is TRBV5-4 and J usage is TRBJ1-4; possibly TRBD1 for D (6 bases). The CDR3 spans 14 residues. The ends were cut back, 4 bases at V and 1 base at J, with 8 bases in the middle. Per germline, CDR1 SGHNT and CDR2 YYREEE (reference sequence).

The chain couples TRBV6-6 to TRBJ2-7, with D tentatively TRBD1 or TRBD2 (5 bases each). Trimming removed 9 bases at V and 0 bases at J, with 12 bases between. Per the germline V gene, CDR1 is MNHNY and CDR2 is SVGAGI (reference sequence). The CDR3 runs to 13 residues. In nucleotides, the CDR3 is TGTGCCAGTCTGAGGGGCAGCTCCTACGAGCAGTACTTC. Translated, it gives CASLRGSSYEQYF.

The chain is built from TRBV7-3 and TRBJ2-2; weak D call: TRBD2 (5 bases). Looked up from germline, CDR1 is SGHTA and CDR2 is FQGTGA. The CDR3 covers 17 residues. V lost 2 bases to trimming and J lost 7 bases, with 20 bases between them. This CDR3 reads CASSLGLGSREYGELFF. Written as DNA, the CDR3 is TGTGCCAGCAGCTTAGGGCTCGGGTCGAGGGAGTACGGGGAGCTGTTTTTT.

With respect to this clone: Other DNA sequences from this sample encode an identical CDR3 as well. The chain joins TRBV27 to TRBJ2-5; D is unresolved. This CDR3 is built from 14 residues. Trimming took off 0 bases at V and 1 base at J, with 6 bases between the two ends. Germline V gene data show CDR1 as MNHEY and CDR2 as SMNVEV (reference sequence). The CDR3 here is CASSLSPAQETQYF. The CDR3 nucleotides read TGTGCCAGCAGTTTATCGCCAGCCCAAGAGACCCAGTACTTC.

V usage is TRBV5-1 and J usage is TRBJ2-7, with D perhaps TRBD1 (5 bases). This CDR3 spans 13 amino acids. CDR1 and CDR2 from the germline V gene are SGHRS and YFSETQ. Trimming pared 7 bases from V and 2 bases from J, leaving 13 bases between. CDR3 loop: CASGQGYTYEQYF. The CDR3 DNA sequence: TGCGCCAGCGGCCAGGGTTATACCTACGAGCAGTACTTC.

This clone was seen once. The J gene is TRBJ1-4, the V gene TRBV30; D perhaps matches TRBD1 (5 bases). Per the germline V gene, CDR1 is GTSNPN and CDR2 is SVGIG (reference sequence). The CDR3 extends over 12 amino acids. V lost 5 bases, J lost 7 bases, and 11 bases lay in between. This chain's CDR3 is CAWAGSGEKLFF. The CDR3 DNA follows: TGTGCCTGGGCAGGGAGCGGTGAAAAACTGTTTTTT.

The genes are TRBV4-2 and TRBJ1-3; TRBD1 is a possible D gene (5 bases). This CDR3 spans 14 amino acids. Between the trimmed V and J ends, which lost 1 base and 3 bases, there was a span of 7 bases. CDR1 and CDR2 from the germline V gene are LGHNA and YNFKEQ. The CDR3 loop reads CASSQARVGNTIYF. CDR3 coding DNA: TGTGCCAGCAGCCAAGCCAGGGTTGGAAACACCATATATTTT.

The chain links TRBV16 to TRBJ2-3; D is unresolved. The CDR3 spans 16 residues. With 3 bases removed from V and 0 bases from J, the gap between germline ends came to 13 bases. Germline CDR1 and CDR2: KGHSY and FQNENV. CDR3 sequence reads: CASSHSPLPSTDTQYF. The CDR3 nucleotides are TGTGCCAGCAGCCATTCCCCCTTGCCTAGCACAGATACGCAGTATTTT.

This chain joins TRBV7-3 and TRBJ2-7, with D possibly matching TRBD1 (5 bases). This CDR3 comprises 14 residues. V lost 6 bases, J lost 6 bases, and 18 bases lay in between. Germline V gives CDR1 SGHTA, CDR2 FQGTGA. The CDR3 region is CASSSEWGIGEQYF. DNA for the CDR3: TGTGCCAGCAGTTCGGAGTGGGGCATTGGCGAGCAGTACTTC.